This TCR beta chain derives from a study of blood T cell repertoires in COVID-19. Study-level background: The study drew acute and convalescent COVID-19 samples from the United States, Italy and Spain.

Here immunoSEQ multiplex PCR was the method, and the copy in TCRdb shows in-frame clones only, minus some. There are nearly 65,000 clones in the sample; 84% occur only once, and more than 9% lies in the top ten. V was trimmed by 1 base and J by 1 base, leaving 7 bases between them. This CDR3 spans 14 amino acids. The germline CDR1 and CDR2 sequences are LGHNA and YNFKEQ. The sample was peripheral blood. V is TRBV4-2 and J is TRBJ2-5, with D unresolved. This TCR came from a human donor in a cohort sampled during active COVID-19. The CDR3 DNA reads TGTGCCAGCAGCCAAGGTCAAGCCCAAGAGACCCAGTACTTC. Residues: CASSQGQAQETQYF.